This entry describes one T cell receptor beta chain. Its target is unknown. This entry belongs to a study of OX40 agonist ivuxolimab in advanced cancers. Findings and caveats of the study: In the 0.1 to 3.0 mg/kg range, CD4+ and CD8+ blood T cells had expanded clonally by week 6.

Using immunoSEQ multiplex PCR, the repertoire was profiled, and TCRdb retains in-frame clones only, with some absent. The data show under 65,000 clones, roughly nine tenths seen once. The CDR3 runs 14 residues. The V and J ends lost 4 bases and 1 base, in that order; junction bases with no gene match: 3. The germline V gene encodes CDR1 GTSNPN and CDR2 SVGIG (reference sequence). This sample comprised CD4+ or CD8+ T cells sorted from blood, obtained in a trial of the OX40 agonist ivuxolimab. The clonotype comes from an adult with an advanced solid tumor such as melanoma, head and neck, liver or kidney cancer. The chain has TRBV30 and TRBJ2-5, with TRBD2 identical over 10 bases. CDR3 coding DNA: TGTGCCTGGAACAGCGGGGGGGGCCAAGAGACCCAGTACTTC. The encoded protein is CAWNSGGGQETQYF.